Shown below are 21 T cell receptor beta chains from a single sample sequenced in a study of T cell responses to AZD1222 COVID-19 vaccine. The method was immunoSEQ multiplex PCR; TCRdb's version includes in-frame clones alone and lacks a portion of them. Of nearly 80,000 clones listed, 65% to 85% are singletons. The starting material was peripheral blood, obtained on day 0 of AZD1222 vaccination. Every receptor here comes from an adult in good health.

The chain employs TRBV6-5 and TRBJ1-1; D might be TRBD1 (5 bases). The V gene's germline CDR1 is MNHEY and CDR2 SVGAGI. Trimming took off 6 bases at V and 3 bases at J, with 11 bases between the two ends. This CDR3 contains 13 residues. In DNA, the CDR3 is TGTGCCAGCAGCCTGGGGGGGGACACTGAAGCTTTCTTT. It translates to CASSLGGDTEAFF.

This clone was counted a single time. The genes are TRBV19 and TRBJ2-1; the D gene is possibly TRBD2 (6 bases). From germline, CDR1 is LNHDA and CDR2 SQIVND (reference sequence). This CDR3 region has 13 residues. V lost 3 bases and J lost 6, with 9 bases in between. The CDR3 DNA reads as TGTGCCAGTAGTATGGGAGGTATCAATGAGCAGTTCTTC. This sequence encodes CASSMGGINEQFF. Supplemented by reference TRBV19 and TRBJ2-1, the full variable domain reads DGGITQSPKYLFRKEGQNVTLSCEQNLNHDAMYWYRQDPGQGLRLIYYSQIVNDFQKGDIAEGYSVSREKKESFPLTVTSAQKNPTAFYLCASSMGGINEQFFGPGTRLTVL.

This clone showed up just once. This chain links TRBV24-1 with TRBJ2-1; TRBD1 matches at 9 bases. Germline V lookup: CDR1 KGHDR, CDR2 SFDVKD. V shed 5 bases, J shed 4 bases, and the junction held 5 bases outside the gene matches. The CDR3 is made up of 15 amino acids. The CDR3: CATSATGGKYNEQFF. The CDR3 nucleotides read TGTGCCACCAGTGCCACAGGGGGCAAGTACAATGAGCAGTTCTTC.

V gene TRBV2 combines with J gene TRBJ1-2, with 10 bases identical to TRBD1. The germline V gene encodes CDR1 SNHLY and CDR2 FYNNEI. The CDR3 runs to 15 residues. Trimming removed 6 bases from V and 1 base from J; junction bases left unmatched: 5. The CDR3, as DNA: TGTGCCAGCAGAGCCGGACAGGGGGGTAACTATGGCTACACCTTC. It is translated as CASRAGQGGNYGYTF.

V usage is TRBV11-2 and J usage is TRBJ2-7; maybe TRBD1 (6 bases). Germline values: CDR1 SGHAT, CDR2 FQNNGV. The CDR3 is made up of 17 amino acids. V lost 0 bases, J lost 3 bases, and 18 bases lay in between. The CDR3 DNA sequence: TGTGCCAGCAGCTTAGATATTTCGGACAGAGAAATCTACGAGCAGTACTTC. Translating it yields CASSLDISDREIYEQYF. Full variable domain (outside the CDR3, taken from reference TRBV11-2 and TRBJ2-7): EAGVAQSPRYKIIEKRQSVAFWCNPISGHATLYWYQQILGQGPKLLIQFQNNGVVDDSQLPKDRFSAERLKGVDSTLKIQPAKLEDSAVYLCASSLDISDREIYEQYFGPGTRLTVT.

The chain combines TRBV2 with TRBJ1-1; D remains unclear. The CDR3 is made up of 10 amino acids. Germline CDR1 reads SNHLY; CDR2 reads FYNNEI. Trimming removed 7 bases at V and 6 bases at J, with 6 bases between. Here the CDR3 DNA reads TGTGCCAGCATGATTGCTGAAGCTTTCTTT. Translation gives CASMIAEAFF.

The chain employs TRBV19 and TRBJ1-4; D ambiguous. The CDR3 spans 14 residues. Germline V gene data show CDR1 as LNHDA and CDR2 as SQIVND (reference sequence). With 5 bases removed from V and 5 bases from J, the gap between germline ends came to 12 bases. The CDR3 region has the DNA TGTGCCAGTAGTGACGAAGGACGGAATGAAAAACTGTTTTTT. This sequence encodes CASSDEGRNEKLFF.

The chain combines TRBV2 with TRBJ2-3; D perhaps matches TRBD2 (6 bases). The CDR3 runs 16 residues. Germline lookup yields CDR1 SNHLY and CDR2 FYNNEI. Trimming pared 7 bases from V and 3 bases from J, leaving 20 bases between. The CDR3 loop reads CASKAAGPLWTDTQYF. Here the CDR3 DNA reads TGTGCCAGCAAGGCGGCGGGGCCGCTCTGGACAGATACGCAGTATTTT.

This chain joins TRBV3-1 (or the pseudogene TRBV3-2) and TRBJ2-7; TRBD2 matches 8 bases. V lost 5 bases to trimming and J lost 6 bases; unmatched junction nucleotides: 6. Germline V gene sequence: CDR1 LGHDT, CDR2 YNNKEL (reference sequence). This CDR3 has 13 amino acids. In DNA, the CDR3 is TGTGCCAGCAGCTTTCCCGGGACTAGCGAGCAGTACTTC. Translating gives CASSFPGTSEQYF.

V and J are TRBV12-3 or TRBV12-4 and TRBJ1-6, with D possibly matching TRBD1 (6 bases). This CDR3 contains 13 residues. The germline V and J ends were trimmed by 6 bases and 10 bases, with 13 bases remaining between them. The DNA for the CDR3 is TGTGCCAGCAGACGGGACAACGACTCACCCCTCCACTTT. It codes for CASRRDNDSPLHF.

V is TRBV7-2 and J is TRBJ2-2; 11 bases fit TRBD2. Germline lookup yields CDR1 SGHTA and CDR2 FQGNSA. This CDR3 comprises 18 residues. J lost 3 bases, V lost 1 base, and 7 bases had no gene match. This CDR3 is CASSLVTSGIGDTGELFF. In nucleotides, the CDR3 is TGTGCCAGCAGCTTAGTGACTAGCGGGATAGGGGACACCGGGGAGCTGTTTTTT.

This clone has only one observation. This chain connects TRBV11-2 to TRBJ1-3; no definite D call. The V end was cut by 5 bases, the J end by 6 bases, with 14 bases between. The CDR3 consists of 14 residues. In germline, CDR1 is SGHAT, CDR2 FQNNGV. The CDR3 nucleotides read TGTGCCAGCAGCCAGCCGGGTAGAACAAACACCATATATTTT. Its protein is CASSQPGRTNTIYF. The whole variable domain, remainder taken from reference TRBV11-2 and TRBJ1-3, is EAGVAQSPRYKIIEKRQSVAFWCNPISGHATLYWYQQILGQGPKLLIQFQNNGVVDDSQLPKDRFSAERLKGVDSTLKIQPAKLEDSAVYLCASSQPGRTNTIYFGEGSWLTVV.

The DNA for the CDR3 is TGTGCCAGCAGCCTCACCGACGGACCCTACGAGCAGTACTTC. Translating gives CASSLTDGPYEQYF. The V call is TRBV6-6, the J call TRBJ2-7; D not resolved. The CDR3 has 14 residues. Germline assignment: CDR1 MNHNY and CDR2 SVGAGI (reference sequence). V lost 6 bases, J lost 2 bases, and 14 bases lay in between.

The chain couples TRBV4-2 to TRBJ2-3, with a possible D match to TRBD2 (7 bases). This CDR3 has 15 amino acids. Trimming left V 1 base short and J 3 bases short, with 11 bases between. Per germline, CDR1 LGHNA and CDR2 YNFKEQ. CDR3 region: CASSQVGGATDTQYF. The DNA of the CDR3 is TGTGCCAGCAGCCAAGTGGGGGGGGCTACAGATACGCAGTATTTT.

The chain is built from TRBV6-6 and TRBJ1-2; maybe TRBD1 (5 bases). The CDR3 is made up of 12 amino acids. V was pared by 4 bases and J by 8 bases, with 11 bases between. Germline V gives CDR1 MNHNY, CDR2 SVGAGI (reference sequence). The CDR3 loop is CASSSTGAGYTF. The CDR3 DNA follows: TGTGCCAGCAGTTCTACAGGAGCGGGCTACACCTTC.

J is TRBJ1-3 and V is TRBV25-1; tentatively, D is TRBD1 (6 bases). The ends were cut back, 5 bases at V and 8 bases at J, with 22 bases in the middle. Germline values: CDR1 MGHDK, CDR2 SYGVNS. The CDR3 is made up of 16 amino acids. The CDR3 protein is CASSPALQGWFDTIYF. The CDR3 DNA reads as TGTGCCAGCAGTCCCGCTCTACAGGGTTGGTTTGACACCATATATTTT.

The chain uses TRBV5-4 and TRBJ2-7, with 11 bases fitting TRBD2. Per the germline V gene, CDR1 is SGHNT and CDR2 is YYREEE (reference sequence). CDR3 length: 15 amino acids. V shed 2 bases, J shed 3 bases, and the junction held 4 bases outside the gene matches. CDR3 DNA sequence: TGTGCCAGCAGCTTCCTAGCGGGAGGCCTCTACGAGCAGTACTTC. It codes for CASSFLAGGLYEQYF.

The chain combines TRBV2 with TRBJ1-2; TRBD1 agrees at 7 bases. J was trimmed by 2 bases and V by 5 bases; bases with no gene match: 11. The CDR3 sequence is 16 residues long. Germline values: CDR1 SNHLY, CDR2 FYNNEI. CDR3 protein: CASSPTPRGMNYGYTF. CDR3 coding DNA: TGTGCCAGCAGTCCCACACCCAGGGGGATGAACTATGGCTACACCTTC. The full variable domain, its missing parts supplied by reference TRBV2 and TRBJ1-2, is EPEVTQTPSHQVTQMGQEVILRCVPISNHLYFYWYRQILGQKVEFLVSFYNNEISEKSEIFDDQFSVERPDGSNFTLKIRSTKLEDSAMYFCASSPTPRGMNYGYTFGSGTRLTVV.

The V call is TRBV2, the J call TRBJ1-4; 9 bases agree with TRBD1. This CDR3 has 15 residues. Trimming took 6 bases from V and 4 from J; bases not matched to a gene: 6. Germline lookup yields CDR1 SNHLY and CDR2 FYNNEI. CDR3 region: CASSVTGGINEKLFF. CDR3 in DNA: TGTGCCAGCAGCGTCACAGGGGGCATTAATGAAAAACTGTTTTTT.

This clone was seen a few times. J is TRBJ1-2 and V is TRBV12-3 or TRBV12-4; D gene unclear. The CDR3 length is 13 residues. V shed 8 bases and J shed 2 bases, with 12 bases lying between them. CDR3 in DNA: TGTGCCAGCGGACGGGAGAAGAACTATGGCTACACCTTC. It is translated as CASGREKNYGYTF.

This clone is a singleton in its sample. Other DNA sequences in this specimen translate into the identical CDR3. V usage is TRBV10-2 and J usage is TRBJ2-7, with no clear D. Germline CDR1 and CDR2: WSHSY and SAAADI. The V end lost 4 bases, the J end lost 3 bases, and 4 bases lay between the germline ends. CDR3 length: 11 amino acids. For the CDR3, the DNA is TGCGCCAGCAGTGGCAGCTACGAGCAGTACTTC. Translation gives CASSGSYEQYF.